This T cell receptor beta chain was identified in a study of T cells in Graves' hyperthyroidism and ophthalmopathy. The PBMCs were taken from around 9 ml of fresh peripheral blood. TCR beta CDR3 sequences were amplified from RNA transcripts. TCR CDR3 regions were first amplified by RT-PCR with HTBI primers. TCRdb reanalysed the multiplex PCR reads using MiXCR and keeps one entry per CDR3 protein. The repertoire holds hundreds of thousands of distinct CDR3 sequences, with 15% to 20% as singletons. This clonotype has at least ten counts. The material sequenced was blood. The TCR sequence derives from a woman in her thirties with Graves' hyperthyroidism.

The CDR3 reads CASTPWGDQPQHF. DNA for the CDR3: TGTGCCAGCACCCCGTGGGGGGATCAGCCCCAGCATTTT. The J gene is TRBJ1-5, the V gene TRBV28; D is perhaps TRBD1 (5 bases). Trimming shortened V by 7 bases and J by 5 bases, and 12 bases separated the two germline ends. Germline V gene data show CDR1 as MDHEN and CDR2 as SYDVKM. CDR3 length equals 13 residues.